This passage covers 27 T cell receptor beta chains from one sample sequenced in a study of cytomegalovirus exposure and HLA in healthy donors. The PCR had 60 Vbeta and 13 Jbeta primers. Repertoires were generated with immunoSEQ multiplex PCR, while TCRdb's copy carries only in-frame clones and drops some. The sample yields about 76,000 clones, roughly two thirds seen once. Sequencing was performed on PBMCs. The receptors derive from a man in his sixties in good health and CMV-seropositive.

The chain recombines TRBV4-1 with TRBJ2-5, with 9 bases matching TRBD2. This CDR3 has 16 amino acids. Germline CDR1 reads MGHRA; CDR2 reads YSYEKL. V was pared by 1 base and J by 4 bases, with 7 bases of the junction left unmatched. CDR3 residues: CASSQGRGGVRETQYF. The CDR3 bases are TGCGCCAGCAGCCAAGGGCGGGGGGGTGTAAGAGAGACCCAGTACTTC.

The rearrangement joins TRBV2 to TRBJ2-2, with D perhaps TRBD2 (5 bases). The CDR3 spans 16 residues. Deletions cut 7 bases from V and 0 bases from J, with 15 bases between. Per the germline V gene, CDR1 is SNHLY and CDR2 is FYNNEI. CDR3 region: CASTLTTLTNTGELFF. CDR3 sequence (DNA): TGTGCCAGCACCCTGACTACCCTGACGAACACCGGGGAGCTGTTTTTT.

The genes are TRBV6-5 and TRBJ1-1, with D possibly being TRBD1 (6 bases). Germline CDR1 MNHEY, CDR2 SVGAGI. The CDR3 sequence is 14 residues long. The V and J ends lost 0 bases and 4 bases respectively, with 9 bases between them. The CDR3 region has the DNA TGTGCCAGCAGTTACTCCATACAGGGCACTGAAGCTTTCTTT. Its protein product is CASSYSIQGTEAFF.

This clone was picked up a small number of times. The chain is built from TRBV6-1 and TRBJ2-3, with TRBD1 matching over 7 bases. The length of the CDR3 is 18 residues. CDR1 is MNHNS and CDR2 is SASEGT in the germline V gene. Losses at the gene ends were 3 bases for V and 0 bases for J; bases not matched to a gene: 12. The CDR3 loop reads CASSDFLRPGGSTDTQYF. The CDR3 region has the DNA TGTGCCAGCAGTGACTTTTTACGACCAGGGGGTAGCACAGATACGCAGTATTTT.

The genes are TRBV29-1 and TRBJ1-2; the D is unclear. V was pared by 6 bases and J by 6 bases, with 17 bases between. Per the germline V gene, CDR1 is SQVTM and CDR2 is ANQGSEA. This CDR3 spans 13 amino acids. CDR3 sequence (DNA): TGCAGCGTCCCCATTGGCGGATCGGATGGCTACACCTTC. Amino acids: CSVPIGGSDGYTF.

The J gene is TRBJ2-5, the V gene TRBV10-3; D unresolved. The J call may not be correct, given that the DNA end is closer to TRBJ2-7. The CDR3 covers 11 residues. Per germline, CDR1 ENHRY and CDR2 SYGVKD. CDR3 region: CAIRQTYEQYF. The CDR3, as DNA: TGTGCCATCAGACAGACCTACGAGCAGTACTTC.

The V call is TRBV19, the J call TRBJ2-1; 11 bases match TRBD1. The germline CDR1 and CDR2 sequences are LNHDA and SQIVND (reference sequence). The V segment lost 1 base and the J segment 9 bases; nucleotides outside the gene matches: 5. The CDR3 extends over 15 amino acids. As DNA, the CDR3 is TGTGCCAGTAGTATAGCTGGACAGGGGGCCGGTGAGCAGTTCTTC. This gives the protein CASSIAGQGAGEQFF.

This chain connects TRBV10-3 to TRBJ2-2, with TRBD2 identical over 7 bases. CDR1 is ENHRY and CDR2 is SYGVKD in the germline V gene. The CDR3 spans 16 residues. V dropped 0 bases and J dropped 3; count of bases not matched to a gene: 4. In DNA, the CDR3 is TGTGCCATCAGTGAGTCGATTGGGGGGGACACCGGGGAGCTGTTTTTT. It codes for CAISESIGGDTGELFF.

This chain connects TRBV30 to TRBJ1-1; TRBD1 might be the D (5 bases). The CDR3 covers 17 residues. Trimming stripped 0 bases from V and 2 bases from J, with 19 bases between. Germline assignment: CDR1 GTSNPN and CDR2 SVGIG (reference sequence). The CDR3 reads CAWSVIEWGQFNTEAFF. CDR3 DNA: TGTGCCTGGAGTGTAATTGAGTGGGGCCAGTTCAACACTGAAGCTTTCTTT.

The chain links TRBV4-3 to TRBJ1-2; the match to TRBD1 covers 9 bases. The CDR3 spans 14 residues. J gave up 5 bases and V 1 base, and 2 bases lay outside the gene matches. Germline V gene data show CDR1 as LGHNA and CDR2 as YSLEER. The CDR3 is CASSQGTGEYGYTF. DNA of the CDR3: TGCGCCAGCAGCCAAGGGACAGGGGAATATGGCTACACCTTC.

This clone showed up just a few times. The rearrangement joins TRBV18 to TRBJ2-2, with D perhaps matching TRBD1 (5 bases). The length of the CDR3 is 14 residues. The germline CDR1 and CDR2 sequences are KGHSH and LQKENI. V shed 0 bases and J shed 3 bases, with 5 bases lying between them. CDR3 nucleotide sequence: TGTGCCAGCTCACCACCAGGGGACACCGGGGAGCTGTTTTTT. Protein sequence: CASSPPGDTGELFF.

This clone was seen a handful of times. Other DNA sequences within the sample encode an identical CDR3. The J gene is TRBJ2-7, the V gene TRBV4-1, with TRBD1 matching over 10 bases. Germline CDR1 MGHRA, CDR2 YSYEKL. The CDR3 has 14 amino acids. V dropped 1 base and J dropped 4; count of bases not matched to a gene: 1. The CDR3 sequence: CASSQGQGAYEQYF. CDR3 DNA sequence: TGCGCCAGCAGCCAAGGACAGGGGGCTTACGAGCAGTACTTC.

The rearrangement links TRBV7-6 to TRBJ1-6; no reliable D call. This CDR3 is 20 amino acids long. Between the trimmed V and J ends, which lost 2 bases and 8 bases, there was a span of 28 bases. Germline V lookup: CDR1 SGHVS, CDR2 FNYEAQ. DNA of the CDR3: TGTGCCAGCAGCTTATATCCGCACGGTGCCCATACGACTAACGATTCACCCCTCCACTTT. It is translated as CASSLYPHGAHTTNDSPLHF.

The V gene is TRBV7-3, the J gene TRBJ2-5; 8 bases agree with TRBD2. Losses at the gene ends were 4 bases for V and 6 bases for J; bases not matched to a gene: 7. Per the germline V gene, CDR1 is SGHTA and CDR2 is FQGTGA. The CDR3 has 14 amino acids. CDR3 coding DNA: TGTGCCAGCAGCTCCACGGGGGGGCAGCAGACCCAGTACTTC. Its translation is CASSSTGGQQTQYF.

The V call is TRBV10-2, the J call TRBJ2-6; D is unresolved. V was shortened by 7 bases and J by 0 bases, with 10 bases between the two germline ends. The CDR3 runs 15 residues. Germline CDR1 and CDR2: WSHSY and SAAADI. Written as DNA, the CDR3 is TGCGCCAGCAATCCAACAGCCTCTGGGGCCAACGTCCTGACTTTC. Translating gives CASNPTASGANVLTF.

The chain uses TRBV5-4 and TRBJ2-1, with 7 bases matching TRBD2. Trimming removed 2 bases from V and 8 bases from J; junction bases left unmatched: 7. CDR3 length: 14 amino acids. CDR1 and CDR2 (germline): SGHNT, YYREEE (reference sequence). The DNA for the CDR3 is TGTGCCAGCAGCTTCGGGAGCGGGAATCATGAGCAGTTCTTC. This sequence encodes CASSFGSGNHEQFF.

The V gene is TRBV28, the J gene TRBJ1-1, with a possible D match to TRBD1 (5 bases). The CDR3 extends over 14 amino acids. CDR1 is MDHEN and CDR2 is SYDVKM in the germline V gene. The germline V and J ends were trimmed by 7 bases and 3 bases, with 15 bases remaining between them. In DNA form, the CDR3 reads TGTGCCAGCATTCCGGGAGGGGCGGACACTGAAGCTTTCTTT. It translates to CASIPGGADTEAFF.

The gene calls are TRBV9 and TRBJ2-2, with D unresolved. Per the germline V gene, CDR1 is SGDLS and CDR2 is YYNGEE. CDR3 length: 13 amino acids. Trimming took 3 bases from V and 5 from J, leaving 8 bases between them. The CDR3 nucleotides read TGTGCCAGCAGCGCCCCCAGGACCGGGGAGCTGTTTTTT. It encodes CASSAPRTGELFF.

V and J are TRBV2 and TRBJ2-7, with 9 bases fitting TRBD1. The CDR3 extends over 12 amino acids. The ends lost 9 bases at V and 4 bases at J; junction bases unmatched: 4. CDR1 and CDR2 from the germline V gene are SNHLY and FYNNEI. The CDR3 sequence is CARGQGSYEQYF. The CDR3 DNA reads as TGTGCCAGGGGACAGGGTTCGTACGAGCAGTACTTC.

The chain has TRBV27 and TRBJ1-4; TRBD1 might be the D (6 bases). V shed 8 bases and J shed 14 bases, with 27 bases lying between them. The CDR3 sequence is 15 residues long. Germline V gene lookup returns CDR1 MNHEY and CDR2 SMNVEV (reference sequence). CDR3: CASSPQGQTYGNLFF. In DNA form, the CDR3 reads TGTGCCAGCTCCCCCCAAGGACAGACCTATGGAAACCTGTTTTTT.

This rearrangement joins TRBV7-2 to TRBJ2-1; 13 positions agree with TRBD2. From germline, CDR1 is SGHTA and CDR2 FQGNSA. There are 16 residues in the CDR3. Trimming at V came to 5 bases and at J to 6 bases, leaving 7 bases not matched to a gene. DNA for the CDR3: TGTGCCAGCAGCACTACTAGCGGGGGGGCTGGCAATGAGCAGTTCTTC. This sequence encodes CASSTTSGGAGNEQFF.

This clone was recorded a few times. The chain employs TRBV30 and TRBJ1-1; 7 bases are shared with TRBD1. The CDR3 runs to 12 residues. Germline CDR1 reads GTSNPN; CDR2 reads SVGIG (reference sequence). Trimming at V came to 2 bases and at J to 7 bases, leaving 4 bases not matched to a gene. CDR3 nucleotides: TGTGCCTGGAGTCCTCGGACAGGTGAAGCTTTCTTT. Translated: CAWSPRTGEAFF.

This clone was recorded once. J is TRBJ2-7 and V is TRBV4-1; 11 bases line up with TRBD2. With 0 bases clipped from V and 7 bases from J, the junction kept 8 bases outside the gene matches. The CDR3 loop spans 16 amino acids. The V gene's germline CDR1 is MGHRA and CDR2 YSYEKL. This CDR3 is CASSQDSGLAGVEQYF. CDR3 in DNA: TGCGCCAGCAGCCAAGATAGTGGACTAGCGGGCGTAGAGCAGTACTTC.

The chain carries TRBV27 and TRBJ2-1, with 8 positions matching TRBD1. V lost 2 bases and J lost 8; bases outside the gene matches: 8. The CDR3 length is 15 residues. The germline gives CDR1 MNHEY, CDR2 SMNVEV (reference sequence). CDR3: CASSLPRTGKDEQFF. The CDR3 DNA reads TGTGCCAGCAGTTTACCCCGGACAGGGAAGGATGAGCAGTTCTTC.

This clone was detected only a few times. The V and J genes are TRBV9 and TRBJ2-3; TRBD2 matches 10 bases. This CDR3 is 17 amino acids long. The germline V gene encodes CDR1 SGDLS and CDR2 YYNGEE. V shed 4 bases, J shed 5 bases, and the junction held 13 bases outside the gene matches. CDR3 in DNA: TGTGCCAGCAGCCAGCCAGTGGGGACTAGCGTCGAAGATACGCAGTATTTT. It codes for CASSQPVGTSVEDTQYF.

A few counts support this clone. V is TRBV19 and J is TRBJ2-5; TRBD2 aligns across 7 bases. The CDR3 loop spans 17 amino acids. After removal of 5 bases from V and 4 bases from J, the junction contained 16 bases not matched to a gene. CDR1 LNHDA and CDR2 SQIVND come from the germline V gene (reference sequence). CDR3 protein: CASSAYPGLLALETQYF. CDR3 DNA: TGTGCCAGTAGTGCGTATCCCGGTCTACTAGCGTTAGAGACCCAGTACTTC.

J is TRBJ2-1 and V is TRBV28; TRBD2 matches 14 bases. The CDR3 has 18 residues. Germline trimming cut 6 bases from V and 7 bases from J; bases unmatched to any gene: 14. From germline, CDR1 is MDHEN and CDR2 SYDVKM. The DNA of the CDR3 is TGTGCCAGCAGCCTACCGGGACTAGCGGGAGATGAGGGGAATGAGCAGTTCTTC. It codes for CASSLPGLAGDEGNEQFF.